Shown below are 20 T cell receptor beta chains from a single sample sequenced in a study of T cell repertoires in cytomegalovirus infection. TCRdb recomputed calls from the reads with MiXCR, one row per CDR3 protein. Here the sample spans 570,000 or so distinct CDR3 sequences, roughly 43% being singletons. The antigens these receptors bind are not known. This specimen was cultured PBMCs, taken from culture after CMV antigen stimulation. The receptors here all came from a human donor in good health (CMV status not recorded). Some clones in this sample may be carry-over from other donors' samples.

This clonotype has a handful of counts. The chain employs TRBV11-2 and TRBJ1-1; 8 nucleotides match TRBD1. V gave up 5 bases and J gave up 5 bases; unmatched junction bases: 7. Per the germline V gene, CDR1 is SGHAT and CDR2 is FQNNGV. The CDR3 contains 14 residues. DNA for the CDR3: TGTGCCAGCAGCGACCGAACAGGGGGAACTGAAGCTTTCTTT. Translated, it gives CASSDRTGGTEAFF.

This chain uses TRBV12-3 or TRBV12-4 with TRBJ1-2, with D possibly matching TRBD1 (5 bases). The CDR3 runs 14 residues. Trimming shortened V by 0 bases and J by 8 bases, and 13 bases separated the two germline ends. CDR3 loop: CASSLAPGHSGYTF. The CDR3 region has the DNA TGTGCCAGCAGTTTAGCCCCCGGACACAGCGGCTACACCTTC.

This clonotype was counted between two and nine times. The chain employs TRBV7-2 and TRBJ2-7; TRBD1 might be the D (5 bases). V was clipped by 6 bases and J by 6 bases, with 9 bases between them. Germline loops: CDR1 SGHTA, CDR2 FQGNSA. The CDR3 length is 11 residues. CDR3 loop: CASRSGIEQYF. CDR3 in DNA: TGTGCCAGCAGATCAGGGATCGAGCAGTACTTC. The full variable domain, in which reference TRBV7-2 and TRBJ2-7 provide the parts outside the CDR3, is GAGVSQSPSNKVTEKGKDVELRCDPISGHTALYWYRQSLGQGLEFLIYFQGNSAPDKSGLPSDRFSAERTGGSVSTLTIQRTQQEDSAVYLCASRSGIEQYFGPGTRLTVT.

This clonotype showed up just a few times. The chain is built from TRBV6-2 or TRBV6-3 and TRBJ1-2, with D possibly being TRBD1 (6 bases). V shed 4 bases and J shed 3 bases, with 12 bases lying between them. From germline, CDR1 is MNHEY and CDR2 SVGEGT. The CDR3 covers 14 residues. CDR3 in DNA: TGTGCCAGCAGTTGGGGACAAGGGTACTATGGCTACACCTTC. Encoded protein: CASSWGQGYYGYTF.

The rearrangement joins TRBV3-1 to TRBJ2-2, with 11 bases fitting TRBD2. This CDR3 spans 16 amino acids. V was clipped by 8 bases and J by 6 bases; unmatched bases: 11. Germline V gene sequence: CDR1 LGHDT, CDR2 YNNKEL (reference sequence). CDR3 sequence: CASAQIIAGGAGELFF. The CDR3 region has the DNA TGTGCCAGCGCACAGATCATAGCGGGGGGGGCCGGGGAGCTGTTTTTT.

The chain links TRBV6-2 or TRBV6-3 to TRBJ2-7; 7 nucleotides line up with TRBD2. CDR3 size: 14 residues. Germline trimming cut 6 bases from V and 2 bases from J; bases unmatched to any gene: 7. Germline CDR1 reads MNHEY; CDR2 reads SVGEGT. CDR3 nucleotide sequence: TGTGCCAGCAGGGTCGGACTAGGCACCTACGAGCAGTACTTC. Translated: CASRVGLGTYEQYF.

This sequence joins TRBV9 and TRBJ2-1; D not certain. The V gene lost 4 bases and the J gene lost 7 bases, with 9 bases spanning the gap. CDR1 SGDLS and CDR2 YYNGEE come from the germline V gene. There are 12 residues in the CDR3. CDR3 residues: CASSKGSNEQFF. The CDR3 nucleotides read TGTGCCAGCAGCAAAGGTAGTAATGAGCAGTTCTTC.

In this sample, this clonotype turned up many times. This chain connects TRBV7-2 to TRBJ1-4; D gene unclear. The CDR3 is 13 amino acids. Germline CDR1 reads SGHTA; CDR2 reads FQGNSA. The ends were cut back, 2 bases at V and 7 bases at J, with 8 bases in the middle. CDR3 nucleotides: TGTGCCAGCAGCTTATGGTCTGCTGAAAAACTGTTTTTT. The encoded protein is CASSLWSAEKLFF.

In its sample, this clonotype was seen a few times. V is TRBV20-1 and J is TRBJ2-7; D unclear. The CDR3 extends over 14 amino acids. V gave up 5 bases and J gave up 1 base, with 15 bases separating them. Germline assignment: CDR1 DFQATT and CDR2 SNEGSKA (reference sequence). CDR3 loop: CSAGPPVGSYEQYF. CDR3 bases: TGCAGTGCTGGACCCCCCGTGGGATCCTACGAGCAGTACTTC.

The V and J genes are TRBV12-3 or TRBV12-4 and TRBJ2-5; no clear D gene. Trimming took off 7 bases at V and 0 bases at J, with 9 bases between the two ends. The CDR3 totals 13 residues. The CDR3 protein is CASNLGHQETQYF. The CDR3 nucleotides read TGTGCCAGCAACCTTGGACACCAAGAGACCCAGTACTTC.

The rearrangement joins TRBV7-2 to TRBJ1-4, with unresolved D. The length of the CDR3 is 14 residues. Trimming pared 5 bases from V and 2 bases from J, leaving 9 bases between. CDR1 and CDR2 (germline): SGHTA, FQGNSA. CDR3 region: CASSPTFTNEKLFF. The CDR3 DNA is TGTGCCAGCAGCCCGACTTTCACTAATGAAAAACTGTTTTTT.

This clonotype occurred many times. The chain is built from TRBV7-2 and TRBJ1-6, with unresolved D. Germline assignment: CDR1 SGHTA and CDR2 FQGNSA. This CDR3 is built from 15 residues. Trimming took 4 bases from V and 4 from J, leaving 11 bases between them. The CDR3 reads CASSWQAPYNSPLHF. Here the CDR3 DNA reads TGTGCCAGCAGCTGGCAGGCGCCTTATAATTCACCCCTCCACTTT.

This rearrangement joins TRBV7-2 to TRBJ2-3; 14 nucleotides line up with TRBD2. With 4 bases clipped from V and 5 bases from J, the junction kept 8 bases outside the gene matches. Germline CDR1 and CDR2: SGHTA and FQGNSA. There are 17 residues in the CDR3. The CDR3 spells CASSSGLAGDWIDTQYF. In DNA, the CDR3 is TGTGCCAGCAGCTCGGGACTAGCGGGAGATTGGATAGATACGCAGTATTTT.

The chain has TRBV6-1 and TRBJ2-5; tentative D call: TRBD2 (5 bases). V lost 2 bases and J 7 bases, leaving 14 bases between the germline ends. This CDR3 is built from 14 residues. Germline V CDR1 and CDR2: MNHNS, SASEGT. The CDR3 nucleotides are TGTGCCAGCAGTGAAAGTGGGAGCTGGGTGACCCAGTACTTC. Amino acid sequence: CASSESGSWVTQYF.

This clonotype has more than one count but fewer than ten. The chain links TRBV12-3 or TRBV12-4 to TRBJ2-4; 9 bases agree with TRBD1. V was clipped by 6 bases and J by 8 bases; unmatched bases: 11. There are 15 residues in the CDR3. As DNA, the CDR3 is TGTGCCAGCAGCTCACCGGGACAGGGTGGTGACATTCAGTACTTC. The encoded protein is CASSSPGQGGDIQYF.

This clonotype occurred a few times. V and J are TRBV6-1 and TRBJ1-1, with a tentative D call TRBD1 (6 bases). V was cut by 6 bases and J by 6 bases, with 17 bases left in between. Germline CDR1 is MNHNS and CDR2 is SASEGT. The CDR3 runs 14 residues. CDR3 DNA: TGTGCCAGCAGATACACAGGGAGTAGGGCTGAAGCTTTCTTT. It codes for CASRYTGSRAEAFF.

The chain recombines TRBV6-1 with TRBJ1-6; maybe TRBD1 (5 bases). Deletions cut 10 bases from V and 8 bases from J, with 27 bases between. The V gene's germline CDR1 is MNHNS and CDR2 SASEGT. CDR3 length: 17 amino acids. In DNA, the CDR3 is TGTGCCACACACCCCCGTAGGGGCTCCGAAGGGGATTCACCCCTCCACTTT. Translated: CATHPRRGSEGDSPLHF.

This clonotype was seen a few times. CDR3 protein: CASSSPSGADEKLFF. The DNA for the CDR3 is TGTGCCAGCAGTTCTCCATCGGGGGCTGATGAAAAACTGTTTTTT. The J gene is TRBJ1-4, the V gene TRBV28, with D possibly matching TRBD1 (6 bases). The CDR3 length is 15 residues. V lost 4 bases and J lost 6, with 15 bases in between. The V gene's germline CDR1 is MDHEN and CDR2 SYDVKM.

The chain recombines TRBV7-9 with TRBJ1-4; 7 bases fit TRBD1. V trimming: 3 bases; J trimming: 3 bases; junction bases outside the gene matches: 7. CDR1 SEHNR and CDR2 FQNEAQ come from the germline V gene (reference sequence). The length of the CDR3 is 16 residues. CDR3: CASSLLDRDSNEKLFF. Written as DNA, the CDR3 is TGTGCCAGCAGCTTGCTCGACAGGGATTCTAATGAAAAACTGTTTTTT.

The sample holds a few counts of this clonotype. The chain carries TRBV7-4 and TRBJ2-1; D possibly corresponds to TRBD2 (6 bases). Trimming left V 1 base short and J 10 bases short, with 8 bases between. This CDR3 comprises 12 residues. Germline loops: CDR1 SGHVT, CDR2 SQSDAQ. The CDR3 region is CASSLGAGEQFF. The DNA of the CDR3 is TGTGCCAGCAGCTTAGGTGCGGGGGAGCAGTTCTTC. The variable domain in full, with the rest retrieved from reference TRBV7-4 and TRBJ2-1, is GAGVSQSPRYKVAKRGRDVALRCDSISGHVTLYWYRQTLGQGSEVLTYSQSDAQRDKSGRPSGRFSAERPERSVSTLKIQRTEQGDSAVYLCASSLGAGEQFFGPGTRLTVL.